The rows below give T cell receptor beta chains drawn from one sample of a study of chemoradiotherapy in HPV16-positive cancers. Measured with immunoSEQ multiplex PCR; TCRdb has only the in-frame clones, and not every one. Of approximately 32,000 clones in the sample, 80% to 90% are singletons; the top ten hold more than 3%. The material was blood, obtained from a patient who underwent chemoradiotherapy. These receptors all stem from a human donor with HPV-associated anogenital cancer. Each CDR3 is given with its conserved first and last residue. A D gene is named only where the DNA matches it firmly. A row's size may be missing; if present it is once, few, many or a size class.

>TRBV7-2|-|-|TRBJ1-2
CASSSNFYGYTF
TGTGCCAGCAGCTCTAATTTCTATGGCTACACCTTC
>TRBV5-6|-|-|TRBJ2-5
CASSLAGRGQLSETQYF
TGTGCCAGCAGCTTGGCCGGGCGGGGCCAACTTTCAGAGACCCAGTACTTC
>TRBV7-2|-|-|TRBJ1-3
CASSPGGNTIYF
TGTGCCAGCAGCCCGGGAGGAAACACCATATATTTT
>TRBV5-6|-|-|TRBJ1-2
CASTQGNYGYTF
TGTGCCAGCACCCAGGGGAACTATGGCTACACCTTC
>TRBV21-1|-|-|TRBJ2-3
CASSKGLRSGTHTDTQYF
TGTGCCAGCAGCAAAGGTTTACGGTCAGGGACCCATACAGATACGCAGTATTTT
>TRBV5-1|-|TRBD1|TRBJ2-1
CASSLWTGENEQFF
TGCGCCAGCAGCTTATGGACAGGGGAGAATGAGCAGTTCTTC
>TRBV7-6|-|TRBD2|TRBJ2-7
CASSLTSGLSYEQYF
TGTGCCAGCAGCTTAACTAGCGGACTCTCCTACGAGCAGTACTTC
>TRBV7-9|-|TRBD1|TRBJ2-7
CASSYDRDGEQYF
TGTGCCAGCAGTTATGACAGGGATGGGGAGCAGTACTTC
>TRBV12-5|-|-|TRBJ1-1
CASGKISEGEAFF
TGTGCTAGTGGTAAAATATCAGAGGGAGAAGCTTTCTTT
>TRBV6-5|once|TRBD1|TRBJ1-4
CATRQGDEKLFF
TGTGCCACTCGACAGGGCGACGAAAAACTGTTTTTT
>TRBV4-1|-|-|TRBJ2-5
CASSRAGNRVQETQYF
TGCGCCAGCAGCCGAGCAGGAAACAGGGTTCAAGAGACCCAGTACTTC
>TRBV6-5|-|-|TRBJ1-1
CASSYPGDLIAFF
TGTGCCAGCAGTTACCCGGGGGACCTCATTGCTTTCTTT
>TRBV10-2|-|-|TRBJ2-3
CASSFSGGTDTQYF
TGCGCCAGCAGCTTTAGCGGTGGCACAGATACGCAGTATTTT
>TRBV27|-|-|TRBJ2-2
CASSLRGGELFF
TGTGCCAGCAGTTTAAGGGGCGGGGAGCTGTTTTTT
>TRBV6-5|-|-|TRBJ1-1
CASKASGNTEAFF
TGTGCCAGCAAAGCCTCAGGGAACACTGAAGCTTTCTTT
>TRBV2|-|-|TRBJ2-7
CASSERVDVSYEQYF
TGTGCCAGCAGTGAAAGGGTCGATGTTAGCTACGAGCAGTACTTC
>TRBV10-3|-|-|TRBJ1-1
CAISATSGVNTEAFF
TGTGCCATCAGTGCTACTTCGGGGGTGAACACTGAAGCTTTCTTT
>TRBV6-5|-|-|TRBJ2-2
CATQKDGELFF
TGTGCCACTCAGAAGGACGGGGAGCTGTTTTTT
>TRBV4-2|-|TRBD2|TRBJ2-3
CASSQDLVGRGDRAQYF
TGTGCCAGCAGCCAAGATTTGGTCGGTCGGGGGGATAGGGCGCAGTATTTT
>TRBV6-6|-|TRBD1|TRBJ1-5
CASRETGPNQPQHF
TGTGCCAGCAGGGAGACAGGGCCCAATCAGCCCCAGCATTTT
>TRBV7-6|once|TRBD2|TRBJ2-5
CASSLMASGGEAKETQYF
TGTGCCAGCAGCTTAATGGCTAGCGGGGGGGAAGCTAAAGAGACCCAGTACTTC
>TRBV7-3|-|-|TRBJ1-1
CASSLEGTKNTEAFF
TGTGCCAGCAGCTTAGAAGGGACCAAGAACACTGAAGCTTTCTTT
>TRBV10-2|-|-|TRBJ2-5
CASSLGGIQETQYF
TGCGCCAGCAGCCTTGGGGGGATCCAGGAGACCCAGTACTTC
>TRBV6-5|-|-|TRBJ2-7
CASRRDASYEQYF
TGTGCCAGCAGGAGGGACGCCTCCTACGAGCAGTACTTC
>TRBV18|-|-|TRBJ2-3
CASSDSTDTQYF
TGTGCCAGCTCAGATTCCACAGATACGCAGTATTTT
>TRBV14|-|-|TRBJ1-1
CASSRRGGLTNTEAFF
TGTGCCAGCAGCCGCCGGGGGGGGCTTACGAACACTGAAGCTTTCTTT
>TRBV23-1|-|-|TRBJ2-2
CASTDRAGELFF
TGCGCCAGCACCGACAGAGCCGGGGAGCTGTTTTTT
>TRBV2|-|-|TRBJ2-2
CASTMGLRTGELFF
TGTGCCAGCACGATGGGGCTAAGGACCGGGGAGCTGTTTTTT